This section outlines one T cell receptor (beta chain) sequence together with its context. Its antigen remains unidentified. Germline CDR1 SNHLY, CDR2 FYNNEI. The CDR3 contains 16 residues. V dropped 3 bases and J dropped 5; count of bases not matched to a gene: 3. The data derive from a study of high-grade serous ovarian cancer treatment subgroups. Study-level background: Each sample yielded on average around 7,300 unique TCR beta rearrangements from around 15,000 reads. Whole-study findings and limits: Only CDR3 was analyzed; CDR1 and CDR2 were not.

The repertoire was sequenced with immunoSEQ multiplex PCR; TCRdb's copy has only in-frame clones and lacks some. The data contain about 15,000 clones, 85% to 90% of them seen just once; the ten biggest clones take up about 6.3%. The tumor samples were collected prior to definitive surgery or chemotherapy. The gene calls are TRBV2 and TRBJ2-2; 13 positions agree with TRBD2. The sequence derives from a human donor with high-grade serous ovarian cancer. The sample was tumor tissue. CDR3: CASSDTLAGGTGELFF. The DNA of the CDR3 is TGTGCCAGCAGTGATACACTAGCGGGGGGGACCGGGGAGCTGTTTTTT.